These 10 T cell receptor beta chains were sequenced from one sample in a study of blood T cells in healthy people across ages. A J-beta primer mix and a sample-barcoded 5' primer were used in a second PCR of about 7 to 11 cycles. From the 5' RACE reads, TCRdb called clonotypes with MiXCR, one entry per CDR3 protein. There are roughly 720,000 distinct CDR3 sequences in the sample; about 55% occur only once, and roughly two fifths lies in the top ten. The sample comprised blood. The receptor source for this set is a man older than 75 in good health.

This chain connects TRBV4-2 to TRBJ1-6; 9 nucleotides line up with TRBD1. CDR3 length equals 14 residues. Looked up from germline, CDR1 is LGHNA and CDR2 is YNFKEQ. V lost 0 bases to trimming and J lost 10 bases; unmatched junction nucleotides: 1. The CDR3 protein is CASSQDTGGSPLHF. The CDR3 DNA sequence: TGTGCCAGCAGCCAAGATACAGGGGGCTCACCCCTCCACTTT.

In its sample, this clonotype was seen a few times. CDR3 amino acids: CASSEERKETQYF. In DNA form, the CDR3 reads TGTGCCAGCAGTGAGGAGAGGAAAGAGACCCAGTACTTC. This chain connects TRBV2 to TRBJ2-5, with D unresolved. The germline gives CDR1 SNHLY, CDR2 FYNNEI. Trimming removed 3 bases from V and 3 bases from J, with 8 bases in between. The CDR3 runs 13 residues.

This clonotype is a singleton in its sample. This rearrangement joins TRBV30 to TRBJ1-2; TRBD1 matches at 8 bases. CDR3 length equals 15 residues. Per the germline V gene, CDR1 is GTSNPN and CDR2 is SVGIG (reference sequence). Trimming took 3 bases from V and 2 from J; bases not matched to a gene: 8. CDR3 region: CAWRATGEGNYGYTF. CDR3 nucleotides: TGTGCCTGGAGGGCGACAGGGGAGGGGAACTATGGCTACACCTTC.

V gene TRBV4-2 combines with J gene TRBJ2-5, with 9 nucleotides matching TRBD2. The CDR3 is made up of 16 amino acids. J lost 3 bases, V lost 0 bases, and 5 bases had no gene match. Looked up from germline, CDR1 is LGHNA and CDR2 is YNFKEQ. The CDR3 DNA reads as TGTGCCAGCAGCCAAGAGGCCCAGCGGGAGGAAGAGACCCAGTACTTC. It is translated as CASSQEAQREEETQYF.

Notes on this clonotype: At one of its ends the junction is not consistent with the germline gene, which may arise from a read error. The rearrangement joins TRBV5-1 to TRBJ2-7; 11 nucleotides agree with TRBD2. In germline, CDR1 is SGHRS, CDR2 YFSETQ. This CDR3 spans 15 amino acids. CDR3 DNA sequence: TGTGCCAGCAGCCCTACTAGCGGGAGTACCTACGAGCAGTACTTC. Encoded protein: CASSPTSGSTYEQYF.

The chain carries TRBV7-3 and TRBJ2-1; D remains ambiguous. The J call could be wrong; TRBJ2-7 is a better fit for the DNA end. The CDR3 is 13 residues long. Germline V gene sequence: CDR1 SGHTA, CDR2 FQGTGA. In DNA form, the CDR3 reads TGTGCCAGCAGCTCCGGGTCAAACAATGAGCAGTACTTC. Amino acids: CASSSGSNNEQYF.

This clonotype was recorded once. The V call is TRBV18, the J call TRBJ2-7; the match to TRBD2 covers 7 bases. With 2 bases clipped from V and 1 base from J, the junction kept 5 bases outside the gene matches. Germline CDR1 is KGHSH and CDR2 is LQKENI. The CDR3 loop spans 15 amino acids. CDR3 nucleotides: TGTGCCAGCTCACCATTAACTAGCGCTTCCTACGAGCAGTACTTC. Translating gives CASSPLTSASYEQYF.

The chain employs TRBV12-3 or TRBV12-4 and TRBJ2-3; D is unclear. Trimming took off 0 bases at V and 14 bases at J, with 18 bases between the two ends. This CDR3 spans 14 amino acids. This CDR3 is CASSLAAKSDTAYF. Written as DNA, the CDR3 is TGTGCCAGCAGTTTAGCGGCAAAGTCAGATACGGCGTATTTT.

This sequence joins TRBV3-1 and TRBJ1-2; D might be TRBD1 (6 bases). The CDR3 runs to 14 residues. Trimming left V 4 bases short and J 8 bases short, with 17 bases between. Germline V gives CDR1 LGHDT, CDR2 YNNKEL (reference sequence). CDR3 in amino acids: CASSPVTGPWGYTF. The CDR3 DNA follows: TGTGCCAGCAGCCCGGTGACAGGCCCTTGGGGCTACACCTTC.

The rearrangement links TRBV20-1 to TRBJ2-7; 7 bases are a match to TRBD1. Per the germline V gene, CDR1 is DFQATT and CDR2 is SNEGSKA (reference sequence). The ends lost 3 bases at V and 5 bases at J; junction bases unmatched: 4. The CDR3 runs to 12 residues. The CDR3 coding sequence is TGCAGTGCTAGGACAGGGAAAAACGAGCAGTACTTC. Its translation is CSARTGKNEQYF.